What follows describes a single T cell receptor beta chain. This specimen comes from a study of blood T cell repertoires in COVID-19. Study background: Italy, Spain and the United States were the sources of the convalescent and acute COVID-19 samples. Sample material is recorded as cDNA or gDNA derived from T cells, B-cell-depleted T cells, or PBMCs.

The CDR3 runs 14 residues. Germline CDR1 is KGHSH and CDR2 is LQKENI. V was clipped by 1 base and J by 4 bases; unmatched bases: 3. Original processing methods: Estimation of nucleated cell counts was performed using reference gene primer amplification. The protocol was immunoSEQ multiplex PCR, while the TCRdb copy is restricted to in-frame clones and leaves out a portion. From that table come the V and J calls and clone size; the DNA was used to work out D and trimming. The sample carries 90,000 or so clones, over 80% recorded once. This TCR derives from a human donor in a cohort sampled during active COVID-19. The V call is TRBV18, the J call TRBJ2-5; 7 nucleotides agree with TRBD2. Specimen: peripheral blood. The CDR3 DNA is TGTGCCAGCTCACCACTAGCGGGTGGAGAGACCCAGTACTTC. It codes for CASSPLAGGETQYF. The full variable domain, its missing parts supplied by reference TRBV18 and TRBJ2-5, is NAGVMQNPRHLVRRRGQEARLRCSPMKGHSHVYWYRQLPEEGLKFMVYLQKENIIDESGMPKERFSAEFPKEGPSILRIQQVVRGDSAAYFCASSPLAGGETQYFGPGTRLLVL.